This TCR beta chain appears in the sequencing data of a study of identical twins. TCRdb reprocessed the 5' RACE reads via MiXCR and lists one record per CDR3 protein. The sample holds 600,000 to 800,000 distinct CDR3 sequences, around 20% seen once. The CDR3 has 14 amino acids. Deletions cut 6 bases from V and 3 bases from J, with 16 bases between. The germline V gene has CDR1 DFQATT and CDR2 SNEGSKA (reference sequence). These data also formed part of another study, on T cells expressing NK-cell markers.

The TCR comes from a woman under 30 in good health. The V gene is TRBV20-1, the J gene TRBJ2-3, with TRBD1 as a possible D gene (6 bases). Input material: PBMCs. The DNA of the CDR3 is TGCAGTGCAACGAGGACAGTTGGGACAGATACGCAGTATTTT. This gives the protein CSATRTVGTDTQYF.